This TCR beta chain was profiled in a study of cytomegalovirus exposure and HLA in healthy donors. Across the study: Earlier results showed 117 million unique TCR beta sequences derived from about 179 million T cells. Notes on the study in general: Across donors, presence/absence analyses took sequencing depth to be roughly uniform.

The germline V gene has CDR1 SGHRS and CDR2 YFSETQ. CDR3 length: 15 residues. With V trimmed by 3 bases and J by 7 bases, 6 bases remained unmatched. The PCR employed 60 Vbeta primers together with 13 Jbeta primers. Repertoires were generated with immunoSEQ multiplex PCR, while TCRdb's copy carries only in-frame clones and drops some. The clone table shows some 72,000 clones, with the ten largest holding around 4.4%. Turning to this clone: Its antigen is unknown.

The specimen sequenced was PBMCs. This clonotype originated in a man younger than 40 in good health and CMV-seronegative. The chain couples TRBV5-1 to TRBJ2-2; 10 nucleotides agree with TRBD1. CDR3 DNA sequence: TGCGCCAGCAGCTGGGGACAGGGGAGAAGCGGGGAGCTGTTTTTT. Translated, it gives CASSWGQGRSGELFF.